A single sample is the source of the 23 T cell receptor beta chains below, sequenced in a study of blood T cell repertoires in COVID-19. Produced via immunoSEQ multiplex PCR; TCRdb's table is partial and in-frame only. Found here are approximately 48,000 clones, 85% to 90% of them singletons; the top ten hold around 6%. The sample taken for sequencing was peripheral blood. These receptors were obtained from a man in his 60s with acute or convalescent COVID-19.

This chain links TRBV10-3 with TRBJ2-1; tentatively, D is TRBD2 (6 bases). There are 13 residues in the CDR3. The germline V gene has CDR1 ENHRY and CDR2 SYGVKD. Trimming took off 5 bases at V and 15 bases at J, with 20 bases between the two ends. CDR3 DNA: TGTGCCATCAGTTACGAACCAGGGCGGGATCCGTTCTTC. It encodes CAISYEPGRDPFF.

This clone was seen just once. The rearrangement joins TRBV28 to TRBJ1-2; D not resolved. Germline CDR1 MDHEN, CDR2 SYDVKM. V dropped 1 base and J dropped 4 bases, with 13 bases sitting between them. This CDR3 is built from 15 residues. This CDR3 reads CASSLSGSSGYGYTF. For the CDR3, the DNA is TGTGCCAGCAGTTTATCCGGGTCTAGCGGCTATGGCTACACCTTC.

J is TRBJ1-5 and V is TRBV18, with D unclear. There are 14 residues in the CDR3. V was trimmed by 4 bases and J by 3 bases, leaving 10 bases between them. Looked up from germline, CDR1 is KGHSH and CDR2 is LQKENI. The chain's CDR3 is CASSLSSYNQPQHF. CDR3 nucleotides: TGTGCCAGCTCACTAAGCTCCTACAATCAGCCCCAGCATTTT.

V usage is TRBV11-2 and J usage is TRBJ1-2, with 7 bases matching TRBD1. The CDR3 length is 13 residues. The V gene end was trimmed by 5 bases and the J gene end by 5 bases; junction bases not matched to a gene: 5. In germline, CDR1 is SGHAT, CDR2 FQNNGV. CDR3 nucleotides: TGTGCCAGCAGCCTTGGACAGGTGTATGGCTACACCTTC. Translation: CASSLGQVYGYTF.

The V and J genes are TRBV14 and TRBJ1-3, with TRBD1 as a possible D gene (5 bases). The V gene's germline CDR1 is SGHDN and CDR2 FVKESK. This CDR3 is built from 15 residues. With 1 base removed from V and 0 bases from J, the gap between germline ends came to 7 bases. This CDR3 is CASSQGTFSGNTIYF. DNA for the CDR3: TGTGCCAGCAGCCAAGGGACATTCTCTGGAAACACCATATATTTT.

The chain employs TRBV6-5 and TRBJ2-1; 10 bases match TRBD2. V was clipped by 6 bases and J by 8 bases; unmatched bases: 10. The CDR3 contains 15 residues. Germline CDR1 MNHEY, CDR2 SVGAGI. The CDR3 DNA sequence: TGTGCCAGCAGCCACAGGGCTAGCGGGAGTCATGAGCAGTTCTTC. Translated, it gives CASSHRASGSHEQFF.

This chain links TRBV4-2 with TRBJ2-3, with TRBD1 identical over 8 bases. V was pared by 5 bases and J by 3 bases, with 7 bases of the junction left unmatched. Germline V gives CDR1 LGHNA, CDR2 YNFKEQ. The CDR3 extends over 15 amino acids. CDR3 in amino acids: CASSDPRTGTDTQYF. The CDR3 DNA reads TGTGCCAGCAGCGACCCTCGGACAGGGACAGATACGCAGTATTTT.

The chain uses TRBV29-1 and TRBJ1-1; 7 bases agree with TRBD1. The germline gives CDR1 SQVTM, CDR2 ANQGSEA. Trimming at V came to 7 bases and at J to 1 base, leaving 6 bases not matched to a gene. The CDR3 sequence is 13 residues long. The CDR3 reads CSAQGQPNTEAFF. CDR3 coding DNA: TGCAGCGCCCAGGGACAGCCGAACACTGAAGCTTTCTTT.

The CDR3 protein is CASSLLGGDNQPQHF. CDR3 nucleotide sequence: TGCGCCAGCAGTCTCCTAGGGGGGGACAATCAGCCCCAGCATTTT. The chain joins TRBV5-1 to TRBJ1-5, with D possibly TRBD1 on 6 matching bases. V lost 5 bases and J 3 bases, leaving 15 bases between the germline ends. The CDR3 spans 15 residues. Germline V gene sequence: CDR1 SGHRS, CDR2 YFSETQ.

The CDR3 region is CASRSGQLSAEAFF. CDR3 bases: TGTGCCAGTAGATCCGGACAACTGTCGGCTGAAGCTTTCTTT. The chain has TRBV19 and TRBJ1-1; the D gene is possibly TRBD1 (5 bases). The CDR3 sequence is 14 residues long. Germline CDR1 LNHDA, CDR2 SQIVND (reference sequence). Trimming shortened V by 6 bases and J by 6 bases, and 17 bases separated the two germline ends.

The chain couples TRBV18 to TRBJ2-1; TRBD1 agrees at 10 bases. Trimming took 6 bases from V and 6 from J; bases not matched to a gene: 8. The germline V gene encodes CDR1 KGHSH and CDR2 LQKENI. CDR3 length equals 15 residues. CDR3 sequence reads: CASSRWTGGPNEQFF. CDR3 in DNA: TGTGCCAGCTCCCGGTGGACAGGGGGGCCCAATGAGCAGTTCTTC. The variable domain in full, with the rest retrieved from reference TRBV18 and TRBJ2-1, is NAGVMQNPRHLVRRRGQEARLRCSPMKGHSHVYWYRQLPEEGLKFMVYLQKENIIDESGMPKERFSAEFPKEGPSILRIQQVVRGDSAAYFCASSRWTGGPNEQFFGPGTRLTVL.

The chain is built from TRBV10-3 and TRBJ1-2; 7 positions match TRBD1. V gave up 9 bases and J gave up 5 bases; unmatched junction bases: 12. This CDR3 comprises 14 residues. CDR1 is ENHRY and CDR2 is SYGVKD in the germline V gene. The CDR3 sequence: CAIRNPDRSYGYTF. The DNA of the CDR3 is TGTGCCATACGGAACCCGGACAGGAGTTATGGCTACACCTTC.

The chain has TRBV2 and TRBJ2-5, with 11 bases lining up with TRBD2. Germline V gene lookup returns CDR1 SNHLY and CDR2 FYNNEI. The J segment lost 5 bases and the V segment lost 7 bases, leaving 3 bases of the junction unmatched. There are 13 residues in the CDR3. DNA for the CDR3: TGTGCCAGCAATAGCGGGAGGGTCGAGACCCAGTACTTC. Its protein product is CASNSGRVETQYF.

This clone was seen a single time. This chain links TRBV7-9 with TRBJ2-3; no firm D call. Germline loops: CDR1 SEHNR, CDR2 FQNEAQ (reference sequence). V was trimmed by 2 bases and J by 0 bases, leaving 6 bases between them. This CDR3 is built from 14 residues. The CDR3 spells CASSLSRSTDTQYF. In DNA, the CDR3 is TGTGCCAGCAGCTTATCGAGGAGCACAGATACGCAGTATTTT.

The gene calls are TRBV9 and TRBJ1-4, with 9 bases lining up with TRBD1. V lost 1 base and J lost 5; bases outside the gene matches: 6. The CDR3 has 16 residues. CDR1 SGDLS and CDR2 YYNGEE come from the germline V gene. The CDR3 loop reads CASSVRGGTGNEKLFF. The CDR3 DNA follows: TGTGCCAGCAGCGTAAGGGGGGGGACAGGGAATGAAAAACTGTTTTTT.

The rearrangement links TRBV9 to TRBJ2-7; no firm D call. Trimming removed 1 base at V and 5 bases at J, with 16 bases between. CDR1 is SGDLS and CDR2 is YYNGEE in the germline V gene. The CDR3 totals 15 residues. CDR3 loop: CASSVLGSPGHEQYF. The DNA of the CDR3 is TGTGCCAGCAGCGTACTCGGAAGCCCAGGCCACGAGCAGTACTTC.

This clone appeared a single time. V gene TRBV28 combines with J gene TRBJ1-5, with D perhaps matching TRBD1 (5 bases). The CDR3 has 14 amino acids. V was trimmed by 5 bases and J by 0 bases, leaving 8 bases between them. Germline assignment: CDR1 MDHEN and CDR2 SYDVKM. The CDR3 sequence is CASSPQVSNQPQHF. The CDR3 bases are TGTGCCAGCAGTCCACAGGTTAGCAATCAGCCCCAGCATTTT. The complete variable domain, with remaining parts taken from reference TRBV28 and TRBJ1-5, reads DVKVTQSSRYLVKRTGEKVFLECVQDMDHENMFWYRQDPGLGLRLIYFSYDVKMKEKGDIPEGYSVSREKKERFSLILESASTNQTSMYLCASSPQVSNQPQHFGDGTRLSIL.

CDR3 bases: TGCAGCGTTCGGGACACCTCGAATTCACCCCTCCACTTT. Its translation: CSVRDTSNSPLHF. The rearrangement joins TRBV29-1 to TRBJ1-6; perhaps TRBD1 as D (6 bases). Germline V CDR1 and CDR2: SQVTM, ANQGSEA. Trimming stripped 5 bases from V and 7 bases from J, with 12 bases between. CDR3 length equals 13 residues.

The V and J genes are TRBV2 and TRBJ2-1; 8 nucleotides align to TRBD2. With V trimmed by 6 bases and J by 0 bases, 1 base remained unmatched. CDR3 length equals 14 residues. CDR1 is SNHLY, CDR2 FYNNEI, per germline. This CDR3 reads CASRGTSSYNEQFF. CDR3 nucleotide sequence: TGTGCCAGCAGGGGGACTAGCTCCTACAATGAGCAGTTCTTC.

J is TRBJ1-6 and V is TRBV28; D gene ambiguous. The CDR3 covers 14 residues. CDR1 and CDR2 from the germline V gene are MDHEN and SYDVKM. Between the trimmed V and J ends, which lost 5 bases and 9 bases, there was a span of 14 bases. CDR3 sequence: CASSPHPLGSPLHF. CDR3 sequence (DNA): TGTGCCAGCAGTCCCCACCCCCTAGGTTCACCCCTCCACTTT.

The rearrangement joins TRBV18 to TRBJ2-7, with D possibly TRBD2 on 6 matching bases. Germline loops: CDR1 KGHSH, CDR2 LQKENI. The V end was cut by 3 bases, the J end by 3 bases, with 12 bases between. This CDR3 is 14 amino acids long. The CDR3 DNA is TGTGCCAGCTCACCGGGTCCGGGGGACTACGAGCAGTACTTC. The encoded protein is CASSPGPGDYEQYF.

This rearrangement joins TRBV6-6 to TRBJ2-1, with 8 bases lining up with TRBD1. Trimming took 5 bases from V and 3 from J; bases not matched to a gene: 6. This CDR3 comprises 15 residues. CDR1 MNHNY and CDR2 SVGAGI come from the germline V gene (reference sequence). The CDR3 DNA reads TGTGCCAGCAGTACCCGGGGGACAGGCTACAATGAGCAGTTCTTC. This sequence encodes CASSTRGTGYNEQFF.

The chain couples TRBV6-5 to TRBJ1-1; no firm D call. Germline V CDR1 and CDR2: MNHEY, SVGAGI. V was pared by 4 bases and J by 4 bases, with 13 bases between. The CDR3 consists of 14 residues. This CDR3 reads CASSLSLTRTEAFF. In DNA, the CDR3 is TGTGCCAGCAGTTTATCCCTAACTCGCACTGAAGCTTTCTTT.